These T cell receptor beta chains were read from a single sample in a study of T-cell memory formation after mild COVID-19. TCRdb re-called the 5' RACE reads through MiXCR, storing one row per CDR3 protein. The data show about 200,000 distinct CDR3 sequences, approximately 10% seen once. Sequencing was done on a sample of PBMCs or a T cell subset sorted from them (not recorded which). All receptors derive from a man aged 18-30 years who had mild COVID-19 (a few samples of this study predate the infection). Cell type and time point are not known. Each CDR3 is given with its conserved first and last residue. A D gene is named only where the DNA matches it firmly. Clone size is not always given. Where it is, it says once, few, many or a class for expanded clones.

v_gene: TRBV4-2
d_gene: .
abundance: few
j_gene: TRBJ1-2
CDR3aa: CASSPDRTGGGYTF
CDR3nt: TGTGCCAGCAGCCCAGACAGAACGGGAGGTGGCTACACCTTC

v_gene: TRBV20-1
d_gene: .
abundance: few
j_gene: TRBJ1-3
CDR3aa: CSAREKGFSGNTIYF
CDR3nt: TGCAGTGCTAGGGAAAAAGGCTTCTCTGGAAACACCATATATTTT

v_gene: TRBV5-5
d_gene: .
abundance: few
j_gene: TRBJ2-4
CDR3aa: CASSLLGQGLDIQYF
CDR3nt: TGTGCCAGCAGCTTGCTCGGGCAGGGTCTAGACATTCAGTACTTC

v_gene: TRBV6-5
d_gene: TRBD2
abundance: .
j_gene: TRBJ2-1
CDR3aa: CASTEGRGGYNEQFF
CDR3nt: TGTGCCAGCACCGAAGGTCGGGGGGGGTACAATGAGCAGTTCTTC

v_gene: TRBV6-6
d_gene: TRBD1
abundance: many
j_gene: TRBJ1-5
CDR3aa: CASSPDRAGHQPQHF
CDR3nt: TGTGCCAGCAGCCCTGACAGGGCAGGGCATCAGCCCCAGCATTTT

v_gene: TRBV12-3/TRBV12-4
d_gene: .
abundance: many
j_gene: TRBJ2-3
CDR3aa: CASSGRLTDTQYF
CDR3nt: TGTGCCAGCAGTGGACGACTAACAGATACGCAGTATTTT

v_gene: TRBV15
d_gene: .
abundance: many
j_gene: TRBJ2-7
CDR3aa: CATSRDLGRGIYEQYF
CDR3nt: TGTGCCACCAGCAGAGATCTTGGACGGGGGATCTACGAGCAGTACTTC

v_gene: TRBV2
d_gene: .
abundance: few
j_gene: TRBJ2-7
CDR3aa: CASQEAYEQYF
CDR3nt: TGTGCCAGCCAGGAAGCCTACGAGCAGTACTTC

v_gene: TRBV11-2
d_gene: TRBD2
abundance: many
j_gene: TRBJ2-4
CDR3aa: CASSGRTSGLLAKNIQYF
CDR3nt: TGTGCCAGCAGCGGGAGGACTAGCGGGCTACTAGCCAAAAACATTCAGTACTTC

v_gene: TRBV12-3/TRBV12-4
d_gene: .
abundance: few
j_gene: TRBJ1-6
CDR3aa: CASSSTPGISPLHF
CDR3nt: TGTGCCAGCAGCTCTACCCCTGGGATTTCACCCCTCCACTTT

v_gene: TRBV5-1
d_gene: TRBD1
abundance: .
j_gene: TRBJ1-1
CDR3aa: CASSLAQGAPGFF
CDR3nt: TGCGCCAGCAGCTTGGCCCAGGGGGCCCCAGGTTTCTTT

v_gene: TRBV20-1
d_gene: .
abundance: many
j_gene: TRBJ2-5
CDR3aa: CSAAAWGEQETQYF
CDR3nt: TGCAGTGCTGCCGCGTGGGGGGAGCAAGAGACCCAGTACTTC

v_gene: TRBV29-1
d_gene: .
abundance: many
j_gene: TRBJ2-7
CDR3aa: CSAWDTFGEQYF
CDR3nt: TGCAGCGCTTGGGACACCTTCGGGGAGCAGTACTTC

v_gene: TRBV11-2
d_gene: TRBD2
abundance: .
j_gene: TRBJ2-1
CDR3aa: CASRTSGGRHEQFF
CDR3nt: TGTGCCTCCCGGACTAGCGGGGGGCGACATGAGCAGTTCTTC

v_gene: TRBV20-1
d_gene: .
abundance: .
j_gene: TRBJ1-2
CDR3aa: CSIGTLEGGYTF
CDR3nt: TGCAGTATAGGGACGCTCGAGGGTGGCTACACCTTC

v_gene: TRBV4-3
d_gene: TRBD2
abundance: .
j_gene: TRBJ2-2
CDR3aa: CASSRTSGAMGGELFF
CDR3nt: TGCGCCAGCAGCCGGACTAGCGGGGCTATGGGCGGGGAGCTGTTTTTT

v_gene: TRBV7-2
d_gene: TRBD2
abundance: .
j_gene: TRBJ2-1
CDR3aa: CASSSGVAGGSYNEQFF
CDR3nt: TGTGCCAGCAGCTCTGGGGTAGCGGGGGGGTCCTACAATGAGCAGTTCTTC

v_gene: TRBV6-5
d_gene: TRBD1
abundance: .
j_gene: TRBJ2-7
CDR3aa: CASSYSGGQGTYEQYF
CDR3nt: TGTGCCAGCAGTTACTCAGGAGGACAGGGCACCTACGAGCAGTACTTC

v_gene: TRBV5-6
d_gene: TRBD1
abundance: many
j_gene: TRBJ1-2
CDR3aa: CASSLDRGQSYTF
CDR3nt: TGTGCCAGCAGCTTGGACAGGGGGCAAAGCTACACCTTC

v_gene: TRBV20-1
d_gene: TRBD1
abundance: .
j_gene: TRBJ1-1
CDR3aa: CSARDDRGTEAFF
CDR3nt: TGCAGTGCTAGGGATGACAGGGGCACTGAAGCTTTCTTT

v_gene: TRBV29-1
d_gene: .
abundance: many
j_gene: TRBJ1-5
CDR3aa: CSVAGRGNQPQHF
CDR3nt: TGCAGCGTGGCGGGCAGGGGCAATCAGCCCCAGCATTTT

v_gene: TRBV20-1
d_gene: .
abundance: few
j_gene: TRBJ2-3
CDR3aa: CSARGPYTDTQYF
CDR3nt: TGCAGTGCTAGAGGCCCGTACACAGATACGCAGTATTTT

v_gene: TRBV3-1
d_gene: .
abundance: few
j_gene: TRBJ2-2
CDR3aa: CASSQRGPGELFF
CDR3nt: TGTGCCAGCAGCCAAAGGGGACCCGGGGAGCTGTTTTTT

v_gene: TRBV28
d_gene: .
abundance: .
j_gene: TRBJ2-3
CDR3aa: CASSLRGYTLYF
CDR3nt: TGTGCCAGCAGTTTAAGAGGGTACACCCTCTATTTT

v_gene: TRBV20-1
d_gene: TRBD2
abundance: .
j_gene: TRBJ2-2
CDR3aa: CSASLAGGFTGELFF
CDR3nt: TGCAGTGCCTCTCTAGCGGGGGGGTTCACCGGGGAGCTGTTTTTT

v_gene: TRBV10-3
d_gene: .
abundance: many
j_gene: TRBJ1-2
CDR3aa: CAISEAGRSNYGYTF
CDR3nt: TGTGCCATCAGTGAGGCCGGCCGGTCGAACTATGGCTACACCTTC

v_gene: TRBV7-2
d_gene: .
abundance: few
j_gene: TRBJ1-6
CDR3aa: CASSPIPLSSYNSPLHF
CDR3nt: TGTGCCAGCAGCCCGATACCGCTTAGCTCCTATAATTCACCCCTCCACTTT

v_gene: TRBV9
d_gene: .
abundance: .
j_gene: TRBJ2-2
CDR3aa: CASSVGTVHHGELFF
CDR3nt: TGTGCCAGCAGCGTAGGGACGGTTCATCACGGGGAGCTGTTTTTT

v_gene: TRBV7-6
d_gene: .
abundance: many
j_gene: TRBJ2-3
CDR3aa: CASSQMGVDTQYF
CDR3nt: TGTGCCAGCAGCCAGATGGGCGTGGATACGCAGTATTTT

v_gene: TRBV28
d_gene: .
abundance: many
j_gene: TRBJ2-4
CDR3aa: CASSSGTLLAKNIQYF
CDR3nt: TGTGCCAGCAGTTCGGGGACATTACTAGCCAAAAACATTCAGTACTTC

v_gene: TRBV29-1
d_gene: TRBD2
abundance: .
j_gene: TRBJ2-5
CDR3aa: CSVGGLAGFQETQYF
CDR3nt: TGCAGCGTTGGAGGTCTAGCGGGCTTCCAAGAGACCCAGTACTTC

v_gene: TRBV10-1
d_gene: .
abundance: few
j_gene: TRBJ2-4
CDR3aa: CASSESTGPKNIQYF
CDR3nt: TGCGCCAGCAGTGAGTCAACAGGGCCCAAAAACATTCAGTACTTC

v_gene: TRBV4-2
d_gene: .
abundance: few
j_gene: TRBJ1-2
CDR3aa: CASSQLGNTDYGYTF
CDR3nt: TGTGCCAGCAGCCAGCTGGGGAATACCGACTATGGCTACACCTTC

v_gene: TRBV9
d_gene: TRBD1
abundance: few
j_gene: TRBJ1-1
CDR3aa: CASSVSTGGSGNTEAFF
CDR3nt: TGTGCCAGCAGCGTTTCGACAGGGGGCTCGGGGAACACTGAAGCTTTCTTT

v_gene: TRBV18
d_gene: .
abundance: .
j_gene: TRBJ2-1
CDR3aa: CASSPIVGGSPFYNEQFF
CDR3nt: TGTGCCAGCTCACCGATCGTGGGCGGCTCCCCGTTCTACAATGAGCAGTTCTTC

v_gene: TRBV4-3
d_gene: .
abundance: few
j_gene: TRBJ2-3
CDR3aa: CASSQASGGTTDTQYF
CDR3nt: TGCGCCAGCAGCCAAGCTTCCGGGGGGACAACGGATACGCAGTATTTT

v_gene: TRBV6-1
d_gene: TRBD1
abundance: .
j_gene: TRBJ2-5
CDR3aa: CATYPGQGASETQYF
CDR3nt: TGTGCCACGTACCCGGGACAGGGGGCGTCAGAGACCCAGTACTTC

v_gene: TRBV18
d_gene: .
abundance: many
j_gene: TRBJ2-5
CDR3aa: CASSPDSGRETQYF
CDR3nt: TGTGCCAGCTCACCGGACTCAGGGCGCGAGACCCAGTACTTC

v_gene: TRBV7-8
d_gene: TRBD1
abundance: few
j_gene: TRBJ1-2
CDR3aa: CASSRGQGHNYGYTF
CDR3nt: TGTGCCAGCAGCCGTGGACAGGGGCATAACTATGGCTACACCTTC

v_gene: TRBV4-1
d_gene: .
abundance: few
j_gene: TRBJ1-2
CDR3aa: CASSQEWSGGSGYTF
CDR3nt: TGCGCCAGCAGCCAAGAGTGGTCAGGAGGTAGTGGCTACACCTTC

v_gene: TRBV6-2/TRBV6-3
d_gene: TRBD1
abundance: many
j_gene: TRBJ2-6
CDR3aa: CASIAGGAGANVLTF
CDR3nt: TGTGCCAGCATAGCAGGGGGCGCCGGGGCCAACGTCCTGACTTTC

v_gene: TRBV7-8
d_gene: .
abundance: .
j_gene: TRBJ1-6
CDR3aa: CASSSAGTTDLPLHF
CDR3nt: TGTGCCAGCAGCTCCGCCGGGACCACGGACCTGCCCCTCCACTTT

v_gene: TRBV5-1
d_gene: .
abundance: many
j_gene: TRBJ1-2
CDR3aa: CASSLRAEGGYTF
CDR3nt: TGCGCCAGCAGCTTGCGAGCCGAGGGTGGCTACACCTTC

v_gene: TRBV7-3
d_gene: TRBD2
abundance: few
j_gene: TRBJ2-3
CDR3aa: CASSFVGTSGGSGLTQYF
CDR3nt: TGTGCCAGCAGCTTCGTCGGGACTAGCGGGGGATCCGGGTTGACGCAGTATTTT

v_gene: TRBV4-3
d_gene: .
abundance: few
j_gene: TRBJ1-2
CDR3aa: CASSQRTGNIYGYTF
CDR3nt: TGCGCCAGCAGCCAGAGAACGGGGAACATCTATGGCTACACCTTC

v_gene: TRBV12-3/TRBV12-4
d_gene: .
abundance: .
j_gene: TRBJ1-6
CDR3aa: CASSEGFSPLHF
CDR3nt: TGTGCCAGCAGTGAGGGGTTTTCACCCCTCCACTTT

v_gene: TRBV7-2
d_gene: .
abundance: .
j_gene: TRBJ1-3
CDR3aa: CASSLDFVYTIYF
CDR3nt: TGTGCCAGCAGCTTAGATTTCGTCTACACCATATATTTT

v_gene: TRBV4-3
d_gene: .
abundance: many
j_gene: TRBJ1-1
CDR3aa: CASSRNENTEAFF
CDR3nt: TGCGCCAGCAGCCGGAATGAGAACACTGAAGCTTTCTTT

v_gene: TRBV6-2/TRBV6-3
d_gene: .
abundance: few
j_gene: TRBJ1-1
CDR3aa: CASSYDVSGGRRTEAFF
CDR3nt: TGTGCCAGCAGTTACGACGTTTCGGGAGGGCGACGGACTGAAGCTTTCTTT